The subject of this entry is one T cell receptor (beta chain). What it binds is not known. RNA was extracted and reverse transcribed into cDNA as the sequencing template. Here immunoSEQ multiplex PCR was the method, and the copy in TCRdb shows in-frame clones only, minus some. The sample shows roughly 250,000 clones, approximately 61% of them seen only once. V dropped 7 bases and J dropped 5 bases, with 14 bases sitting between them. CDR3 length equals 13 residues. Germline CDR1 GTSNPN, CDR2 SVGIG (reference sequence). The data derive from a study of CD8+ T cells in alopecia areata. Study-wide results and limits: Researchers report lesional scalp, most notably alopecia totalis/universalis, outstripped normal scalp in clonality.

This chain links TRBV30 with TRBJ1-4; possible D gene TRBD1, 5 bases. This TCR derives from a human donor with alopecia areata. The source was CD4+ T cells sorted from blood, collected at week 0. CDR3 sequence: CAYRRDGNEKLFF. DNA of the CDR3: TGTGCCTACCGGCGGGACGGGAATGAAAAACTGTTTTTT.